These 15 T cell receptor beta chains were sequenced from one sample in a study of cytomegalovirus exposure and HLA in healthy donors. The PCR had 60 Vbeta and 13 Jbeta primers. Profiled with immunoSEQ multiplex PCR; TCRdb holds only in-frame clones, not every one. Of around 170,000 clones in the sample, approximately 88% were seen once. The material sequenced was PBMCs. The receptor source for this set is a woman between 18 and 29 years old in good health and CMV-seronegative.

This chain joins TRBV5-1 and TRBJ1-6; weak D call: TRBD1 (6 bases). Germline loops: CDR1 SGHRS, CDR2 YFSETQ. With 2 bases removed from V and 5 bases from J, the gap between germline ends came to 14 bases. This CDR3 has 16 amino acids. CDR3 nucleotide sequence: TGCGCCAGCAGCTTCCGACAGGCTGGGAATAATTCACCCCTCCACTTT. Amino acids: CASSFRQAGNNSPLHF. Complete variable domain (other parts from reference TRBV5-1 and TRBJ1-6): KAGVTQTPRYLIKTRGQQVTLSCSPISGHRSVSWYQQTPGQGLQFLFEYFSETQRNKGNFPGRFSGRQFSNSRSEMNVSTLELGDSALYLCASSFRQAGNNSPLHFGNGTRLTVT.

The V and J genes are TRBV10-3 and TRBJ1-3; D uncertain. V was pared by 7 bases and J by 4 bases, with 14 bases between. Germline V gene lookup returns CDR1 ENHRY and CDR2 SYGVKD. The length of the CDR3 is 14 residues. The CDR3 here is CAITAAAAGNTIYF. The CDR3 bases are TGTGCCATCACGGCTGCGGCAGCAGGAAACACCATATATTTT.

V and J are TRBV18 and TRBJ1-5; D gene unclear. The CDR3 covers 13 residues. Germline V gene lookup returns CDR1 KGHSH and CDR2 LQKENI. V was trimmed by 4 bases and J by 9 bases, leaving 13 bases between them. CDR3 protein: CASSRADIGPQHF. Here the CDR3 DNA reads TGTGCCAGCTCACGGGCAGATATCGGGCCCCAGCATTTT. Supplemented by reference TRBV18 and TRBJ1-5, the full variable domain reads NAGVMQNPRHLVRRRGQEARLRCSPMKGHSHVYWYRQLPEEGLKFMVYLQKENIIDESGMPKERFSAEFPKEGPSILRIQQVVRGDSAAYFCASSRADIGPQHFGDGTRLSIL.

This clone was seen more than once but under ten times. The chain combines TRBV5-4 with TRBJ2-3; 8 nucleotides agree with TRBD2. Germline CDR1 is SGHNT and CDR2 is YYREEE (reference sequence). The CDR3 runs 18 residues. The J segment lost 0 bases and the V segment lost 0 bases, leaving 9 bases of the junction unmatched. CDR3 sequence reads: CASSLDGVSGGSTDTQYF. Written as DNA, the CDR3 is TGTGCCAGCAGCTTGGACGGGGTGAGCGGGGGAAGCACAGATACGCAGTATTTT.

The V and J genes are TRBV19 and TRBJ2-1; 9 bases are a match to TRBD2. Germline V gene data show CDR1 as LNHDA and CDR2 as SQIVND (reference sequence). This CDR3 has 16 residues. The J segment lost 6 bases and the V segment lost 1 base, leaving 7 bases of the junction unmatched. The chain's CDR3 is CASSIVGLAGSNEQFF. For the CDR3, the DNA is TGTGCCAGTAGTATAGTTGGGCTAGCGGGGAGCAATGAGCAGTTCTTC. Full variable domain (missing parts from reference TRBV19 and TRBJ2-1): DGGITQSPKYLFRKEGQNVTLSCEQNLNHDAMYWYRQDPGQGLRLIYYSQIVNDFQKGDIAEGYSVSREKKESFPLTVTSAQKNPTAFYLCASSIVGLAGSNEQFFGPGTRLTVL.

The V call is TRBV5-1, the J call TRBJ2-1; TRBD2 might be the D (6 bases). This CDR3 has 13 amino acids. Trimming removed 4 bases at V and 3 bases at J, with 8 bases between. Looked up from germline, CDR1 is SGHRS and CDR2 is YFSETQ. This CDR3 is CASSRGDYNEQFF. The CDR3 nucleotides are TGCGCCAGCAGCCGCGGGGACTACAATGAGCAGTTCTTC.

The CDR3 is CASSPGGVGLGPQHF. Written as DNA, the CDR3 is TGTGCCAGCTCACCAGGGGGGGTTGGACTTGGACCCCAGCATTTT. This chain uses TRBV18 with TRBJ1-5; a possible D gene is TRBD1 (5 bases). Trimming left V 2 bases short and J 10 bases short, with 18 bases between. This CDR3 comprises 15 residues. Germline CDR1 KGHSH, CDR2 LQKENI.

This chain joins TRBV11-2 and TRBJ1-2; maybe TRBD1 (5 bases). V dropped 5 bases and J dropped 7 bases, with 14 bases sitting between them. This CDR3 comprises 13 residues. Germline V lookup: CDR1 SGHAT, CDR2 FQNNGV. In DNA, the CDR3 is TGTGCCAGCAGCCAACAGCCGCAGGGTGGCTACACCTTC. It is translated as CASSQQPQGGYTF.

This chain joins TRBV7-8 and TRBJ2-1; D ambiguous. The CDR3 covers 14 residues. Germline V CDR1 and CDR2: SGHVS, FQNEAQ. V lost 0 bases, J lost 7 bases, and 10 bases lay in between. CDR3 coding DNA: TGTGCCAGCAGCTTAGCGGCCAGATTAAATGAGCAGTTCTTC. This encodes CASSLAARLNEQFF. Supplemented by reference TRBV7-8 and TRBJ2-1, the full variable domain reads GAGVSQSPRYKVAKRGQDVALRCDPISGHVSLFWYQQALGQGPEFLTYFQNEAQLDKSGLPSDRFFAERPEGSVSTLKIQRTQQEDSAVYLCASSLAARLNEQFFGPGTRLTVL.

This chain's CDR3 is CASSSTGNYGYTF. As DNA, the CDR3 is TGTGCCAGCAGCTCTACAGGGAACTATGGCTACACCTTC. The chain uses TRBV11-2 and TRBJ1-2; D possibly corresponds to TRBD1 (6 bases). Trimming took 4 bases from V and 2 from J, leaving 8 bases between them. The germline V gene has CDR1 SGHAT and CDR2 FQNNGV. The CDR3 is 13 amino acids.

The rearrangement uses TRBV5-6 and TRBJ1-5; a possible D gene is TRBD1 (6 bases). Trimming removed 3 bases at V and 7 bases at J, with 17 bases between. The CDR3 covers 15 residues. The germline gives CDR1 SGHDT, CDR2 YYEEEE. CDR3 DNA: TGTGCCAGCAGCTCCGTGGGGGGGGCAGAGCAGCCCCAGCATTTT. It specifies CASSSVGGAEQPQHF.

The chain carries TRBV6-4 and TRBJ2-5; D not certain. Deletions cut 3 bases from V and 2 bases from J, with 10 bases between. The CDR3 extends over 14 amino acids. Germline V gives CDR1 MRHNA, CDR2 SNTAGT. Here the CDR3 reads CASSESAGQETQYF. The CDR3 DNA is TGTGCCAGCAGTGAATCGGCAGGTCAAGAGACCCAGTACTTC.

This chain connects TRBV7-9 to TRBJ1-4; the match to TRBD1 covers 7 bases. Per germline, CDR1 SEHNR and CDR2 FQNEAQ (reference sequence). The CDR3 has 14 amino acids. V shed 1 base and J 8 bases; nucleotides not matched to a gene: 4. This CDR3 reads CASSLDGRGEKLFF. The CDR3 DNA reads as TGTGCCAGCAGCTTAGATGGCAGGGGGGAAAAACTGTTTTTT.

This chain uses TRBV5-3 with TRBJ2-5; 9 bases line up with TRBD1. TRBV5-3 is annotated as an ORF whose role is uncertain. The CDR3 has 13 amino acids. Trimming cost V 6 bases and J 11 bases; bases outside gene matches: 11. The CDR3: CARNVHRGPEQYF. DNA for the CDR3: TGTGCCAGAAATGTTCACAGGGGGCCGGAGCAGTACTTC.

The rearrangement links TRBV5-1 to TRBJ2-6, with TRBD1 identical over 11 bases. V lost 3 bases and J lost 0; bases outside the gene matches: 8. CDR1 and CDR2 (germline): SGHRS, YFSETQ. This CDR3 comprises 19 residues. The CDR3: CASSYTPGQGGSGANVLTF. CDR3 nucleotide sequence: TGCGCCAGCAGCTATACTCCGGGACAGGGGGGCTCTGGGGCCAACGTCCTGACTTTC.